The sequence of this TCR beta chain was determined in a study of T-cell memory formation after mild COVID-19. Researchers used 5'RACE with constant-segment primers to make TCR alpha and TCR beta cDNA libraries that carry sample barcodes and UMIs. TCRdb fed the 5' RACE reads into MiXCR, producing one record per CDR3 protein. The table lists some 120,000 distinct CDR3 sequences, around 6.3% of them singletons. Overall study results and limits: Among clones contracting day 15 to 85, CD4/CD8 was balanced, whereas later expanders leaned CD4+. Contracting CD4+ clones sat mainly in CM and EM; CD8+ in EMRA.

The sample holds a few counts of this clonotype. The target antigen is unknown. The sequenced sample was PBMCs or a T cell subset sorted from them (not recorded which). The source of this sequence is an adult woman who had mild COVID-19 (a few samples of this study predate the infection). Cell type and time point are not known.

As DNA, the CDR3 is TGTGCCAGCAGCTTAATGGGTGCAACTAATGAAAAACTGTTTTTT. This gives the protein CASSLMGATNEKLFF. The chain recombines TRBV7-3 with TRBJ1-4; no firm D call. The germline V gene has CDR1 SGHTA and CDR2 FQGTGA. CDR3 size: 15 residues. Between the trimmed V and J ends, which lost 1 base and 0 bases, there was a span of 6 bases. Complete variable domain (other parts from reference TRBV7-3 and TRBJ1-4): GAGVSQTPSNKVTEKGKYVELRCDPISGHTALYWYRQSLGQGPEFLIYFQGTGAADDSGLPNDRFFAVRPEGSVSTLKIQRTERGDSAVYLCASSLMGATNEKLFFGSGTQLSVL.